This T cell receptor beta chain is from a study of cytomegalovirus exposure and HLA in healthy donors. Points from the study as a whole: Based on reports, TCR beta sequences accurately predicted HLA-A and HLA-B alleles for most subjects.

J gave up 5 bases and V 5 bases, and 12 bases lay outside the gene matches. CDR3 length: 16 amino acids. CDR1 and CDR2 from the germline V gene are SGHNT and YENEEA. PCR was performed using 60 Vbeta and 13 Jbeta primers. Using immunoSEQ multiplex PCR, the repertoire was profiled, and TCRdb retains in-frame clones only, with some absent. The sample shows roughly 180,000 clones, about 80% of them seen only once. To note about this clone: Its antigen is still unknown.

The TCR comes from a middle-aged man in good health and CMV-seronegative. The rearrangement joins TRBV11-3 to TRBJ2-3; 8 bases are a match to TRBD2. The sequencing input was PBMCs. The CDR3 sequence is CASSQQVTGGQDTQYF. The CDR3 coding sequence is TGTGCCAGCAGCCAACAGGTGACGGGGGGGCAAGATACGCAGTATTTT.